Below are 30 T cell receptor beta chains sequenced from a single sample in a study of blood T cells in healthy people across ages. The use of a sample-barcoded 5' primer and a J-beta primer mix characterized a second PCR of about 6 to 11 cycles. TCRdb itself ran the 5' RACE reads through MiXCR, one entry per CDR3 protein. The profile shows about 400,000 distinct CDR3 sequences, over 45% of them singletons. Input material: blood. These receptors came from a man between 60 and 70 years old in good health.

This chain joins TRBV2 and TRBJ2-1; weak D call: TRBD2 (6 bases). Germline-derived CDR1 and CDR2 are SNHLY and FYNNEI. V lost 4 bases, J lost 4 bases, and 17 bases lay in between. This CDR3 comprises 16 residues. This chain's CDR3 is CASSAVAGSPYNEQFF. As DNA, the CDR3 is TGTGCCAGCAGTGCCGTGGCGGGGTCCCCTTACAATGAGCAGTTCTTC.

This clonotype was counted between two and nine times. V usage is TRBV6-1 and J usage is TRBJ2-4; D unresolved. This CDR3 is built from 14 residues. V was clipped by 2 bases and J by 0 bases, with 5 bases between them. Germline loops: CDR1 MNHNS, CDR2 SASEGT. CDR3 nucleotides: TGTGCCAGCAGTGAATCGCTAGCCAAAAACATTCAGTACTTC. Protein sequence: CASSESLAKNIQYF.

The CDR3 DNA reads TGTGCCAGCAGTTCGCCGGACAGGGGGGAGAAACCCCAGCATTTT. Translating it yields CASSSPDRGEKPQHF. The chain couples TRBV28 to TRBJ1-5, with 10 bases identical to TRBD1. The CDR3 consists of 15 residues. In germline, CDR1 is MDHEN, CDR2 SYDVKM. Trimming cost V 4 bases and J 10 bases; bases outside gene matches: 10.

CDR3 residues: CASSLGLRGSLNNEQFF. CDR3 DNA sequence: TGTGCCAGCAGCTTGGGACTTAGGGGGTCCCTAAACAATGAGCAGTTCTTC. The chain recombines TRBV7-2 with TRBJ2-1, with D perhaps TRBD1 or TRBD2 (6 bases each). Germline V lookup: CDR1 SGHTA, CDR2 FQGNSA. The CDR3 runs to 17 residues. V shed 3 bases and J shed 5 bases, with 20 bases lying between them.

This clonotype appeared a few times. The rearrangement links TRBV29-1 to TRBJ2-4; weak D call: TRBD2 (6 bases). CDR1 and CDR2 (germline): SQVTM, ANQGSEA. The V and J ends lost 2 bases and 6 bases respectively, with 14 bases between them. The CDR3 extends over 14 amino acids. CDR3 sequence reads: CSVELASATNIQYF. In nucleotides, the CDR3 is TGCAGCGTTGAACTCGCTAGCGCGACAAACATTCAGTACTTC.

The rearrangement links TRBV15 to TRBJ2-7; possible D gene TRBD1, 6 bases. CDR3 length: 13 residues. Per the germline V gene, CDR1 is LNHNV and CDR2 is YYDKDF (reference sequence). V lost 7 bases and J lost 1, with 11 bases in between. CDR3 residues: CATNAGQSYEQYF. In nucleotides, the CDR3 is TGTGCCACCAACGCAGGACAGTCCTACGAGCAGTACTTC.

The rearrangement uses TRBV5-5 and TRBJ2-5; no clear D gene. CDR1 is SGHKS and CDR2 is YYEKEE in the germline V gene (reference sequence). This CDR3 is built from 13 residues. Trimming cost V 4 bases and J 7 bases, with 14 bases left between them. CDR3 sequence (DNA): TGTGCCAGCAGCAGGAGTGCATCCGGGACCCAGTACTTC. This gives the protein CASSRSASGTQYF.

The chain is built from TRBV7-2 and TRBJ1-2; 8 bases are shared with TRBD1. CDR1 is SGHTA, CDR2 FQGNSA, per germline. V shed 1 base and J 2 bases; nucleotides not matched to a gene: 6. The length of the CDR3 is 16 residues. CDR3 in amino acids: CASSLESGQGNYGYTF. The CDR3 DNA reads TGTGCCAGCAGCTTAGAATCTGGACAGGGAAACTATGGCTACACCTTC.

The rearrangement joins TRBV7-2 to TRBJ2-1; tentative D call: TRBD1 (5 bases). This CDR3 is built from 14 residues. Germline-derived CDR1 and CDR2 are SGHTA and FQGNSA. The V gene lost 1 base and the J gene lost 6 bases, with 10 bases spanning the gap. Written as DNA, the CDR3 is TGTGCCAGCAGCTTAGAGGCTAGGGGCAATGAGCAGTTCTTC. Its translation is CASSLEARGNEQFF.

The CDR3 region has the DNA TGCAGTGCTAGTGGACTAGCGGGGGGGGGCAATGAGCAGTTCTTC. Protein product: CSASGLAGGGNEQFF. The chain couples TRBV20-1 to TRBJ2-1, with TRBD2 matching 15 bases. The CDR3 is made up of 15 amino acids. The germline gives CDR1 DFQATT, CDR2 SNEGSKA (reference sequence). Germline trimming cut 3 bases from V and 6 bases from J; bases unmatched to any gene: 3.

CDR3 in amino acids: CASSYSGRGENQPQHF. As DNA, the CDR3 is TGTGCCAGCAGTTACTCCGGCAGGGGTGAGAATCAGCCCCAGCATTTT. The V call is TRBV6-6, the J call TRBJ1-5; weak D call: TRBD1 (6 bases). The CDR3 is 16 amino acids. Germline V gene sequence: CDR1 MNHNY, CDR2 SVGAGI (reference sequence). Between the trimmed V and J ends, which lost 0 bases and 4 bases, there was a span of 13 bases.

This clonotype was detected only a few times. This chain joins TRBV6-6 and TRBJ2-7; D is perhaps TRBD2 (5 bases). Germline-derived CDR1 and CDR2 are MNHNY and SVGAGI (reference sequence). V lost 4 bases and J lost 0, with 13 bases in between. The CDR3 consists of 15 residues. The CDR3 protein is CASSSPGLTSYEQYF. CDR3 DNA sequence: TGTGCCAGCAGTTCCCCCGGACTGACCTCCTACGAGCAGTACTTC.

The chain joins TRBV4-3 to TRBJ2-6, with TRBD1 matching 7 bases. Germline V gene lookup returns CDR1 LGHNA and CDR2 YSLEER. V lost 3 bases, J lost 0 bases, and 14 bases stayed unmatched. The CDR3 consists of 20 residues. CDR3 DNA: TGCGCCAGCAGCCATCAGGCCTGGACAGGAGCCCGCTCTGGGGCCAACGTCCTGACTTTC. Translation gives CASSHQAWTGARSGANVLTF.

The chain links TRBV20-1 to TRBJ2-4; 12 bases are shared with TRBD2. Germline V gene data show CDR1 as DFQATT and CDR2 as SNEGSKA (reference sequence). CDR3 length: 16 residues. V lost 5 bases and J lost 2; bases outside the gene matches: 7. CDR3 sequence (DNA): TGCAGTGCTCAACCCGGGACTAGCGGGCCCAAAAACATTCAGTACTTC. Protein: CSAQPGTSGPKNIQYF.

This clonotype has a single count. The chain joins TRBV19 to TRBJ2-6; D gene unclear. Trimming removed 7 bases from V and 0 bases from J, with 13 bases in between. CDR1 is LNHDA, CDR2 SQIVND, per germline (reference sequence). The CDR3 sequence is 16 residues long. CDR3 bases: TGTGCCAGTACCCCGACGCGTAACTCTGGGGCCAACGTCCTGACTTTC. Translated: CASTPTRNSGANVLTF.

This clonotype was observed a handful of times. This chain links TRBV6-2 or TRBV6-3 with TRBJ1-2; 7 positions agree with TRBD1. CDR1 and CDR2 from the germline V gene are MNHEY and SVGEGT. The CDR3 has 16 amino acids. V lost 0 bases, J lost 8 bases, and 12 bases stayed unmatched. CDR3 sequence: CASSYSTRTGGFGYTF. CDR3 coding DNA: TGTGCCAGCAGTTACTCGACCAGGACAGGAGGGTTCGGCTACACCTTC.

This clonotype was detected only a few times. The chain couples TRBV4-3 to TRBJ2-7; possible D gene TRBD2, 6 bases. The V and J ends lost 0 bases and 7 bases respectively, with 13 bases between them. Looked up from germline, CDR1 is LGHNA and CDR2 is YSLEER. This CDR3 is 14 amino acids long. The CDR3 here is CASSQDYNRGEQYF. The CDR3 nucleotides read TGCGCCAGCAGCCAAGATTACAACCGGGGGGAGCAGTACTTC.

The genes are TRBV6-5 and TRBJ1-4; 8 bases match TRBD1. Germline CDR1 MNHEY, CDR2 SVGAGI. After removal of 6 bases from V and 5 bases from J, the junction contained 5 bases not matched to a gene. The CDR3 length is 14 residues. The CDR3 nucleotides read TGTGCCAGCAGCCGGACAGGGACGAATGAAAAACTGTTTTTT. It translates to CASSRTGTNEKLFF.

This chain joins TRBV7-6 and TRBJ2-4, with 10 nucleotides matching TRBD1. Gene TRBJ2-7 matches the end of the DNA better, so the J call may be wrong. This CDR3 has 14 residues. Germline V lookup: CDR1 SGHVS, CDR2 FNYEAQ. CDR3 sequence (DNA): TGTGCCAGCAGCTACGGACAGGGGGGCTACGAGCAGTACTTC. Translated: CASSYGQGGYEQYF.

This clonotype appeared a few times. The genes are TRBV28 and TRBJ2-7; a possible D gene is TRBD1 (6 bases). Germline V gives CDR1 MDHEN, CDR2 SYDVKM. V shed 8 bases and J shed 0 bases, with 17 bases lying between them. This CDR3 spans 15 amino acids. CDR3 nucleotides: TGTGCCAGCCAAACCCGGGACAAATTCTCCTACGAGCAGTACTTC. Its protein product is CASQTRDKFSYEQYF.

This clonotype was counted many times. V usage is TRBV29-1 and J usage is TRBJ2-3, with D perhaps TRBD1 (5 bases). V dropped 7 bases and J dropped 6 bases, with 14 bases sitting between them. The CDR3 covers 12 residues. Germline V CDR1 and CDR2: SQVTM, ANQGSEA. The chain's CDR3 is CSGAGPGDTQYF. The CDR3 nucleotides are TGCAGCGGGGCAGGGCCCGGGGATACGCAGTATTTT.

The chain has TRBV15 and TRBJ2-7, with 9 nucleotides matching TRBD2. This CDR3 has 15 amino acids. In germline, CDR1 is LNHNV, CDR2 YYDKDF (reference sequence). The ends lost 0 bases at V and 7 bases at J; junction bases unmatched: 7. The CDR3 bases are TGTGCCACCAGCAGAGAGGGCGGGAGGGGGAATGAGCAGTACTTC. As protein: CATSREGGRGNEQYF.

Worth noting for this clonotype: A read error may account for a junction end that differs from germline. This chain links TRBV5-1 with TRBJ2-5; D is unresolved. The CDR3 runs 11 residues. The V gene's germline CDR1 is SGHRS and CDR2 YFSETQ. The CDR3 sequence: CASSEQETQYF. CDR3 bases: TGTGCCAGCAGTGAACAAGAGACCCAGTACTTC. Combining the CDR3 with reference TRBV5-1 and TRBJ2-5 gives the whole variable domain KAGVTQTPRYLIKTRGQQVTLSCSPISGHRSVSWYQQTPGQGLQFLFEYFSETQRNKGNFPGRFSGRQFSNSRSEMNVSTLELGDSALYLCASSEQETQYFGPGTRLLVL.

With regard to this clonotype: Just one base apart from a much larger clone, this may be a read error. The J gene is TRBJ2-5, the V gene TRBV7-8; 10 bases are a match to TRBD2. The germline gives CDR1 SGHVS, CDR2 FQNEAQ. This CDR3 spans 15 amino acids. After removal of 7 bases from V and 5 bases from J, the junction contained 10 bases not matched to a gene. DNA for the CDR3: TGTGCCAGCATTAGCGGGAGGTTCGATCGGGAGACCCAGTACTTC. It codes for CASISGRFDRETQYF.

This chain uses TRBV20-1 with TRBJ1-2, with D unresolved. Germline V gene lookup returns CDR1 DFQATT and CDR2 SNEGSKA (reference sequence). This CDR3 is built from 12 residues. Trimming stripped 0 bases from V and 2 bases from J, with 4 bases between. Written as DNA, the CDR3 is TGCAGTGCTAGAGACAAAAACTATGGCTACACCTTC. Its protein product is CSARDKNYGYTF.

This rearrangement joins TRBV28 to TRBJ1-2; D call uncertain. Trimming took 3 bases from V and 2 from J, leaving 10 bases between them. This CDR3 comprises 14 residues. Per germline, CDR1 MDHEN and CDR2 SYDVKM. Here the CDR3 reads CASSFRAANYGYTF. The CDR3 nucleotides are TGTGCCAGCAGTTTCCGGGCAGCCAACTATGGCTACACCTTC.

V gene TRBV14 combines with J gene TRBJ2-1; 10 nucleotides agree with TRBD2. Germline V gene sequence: CDR1 SGHDN, CDR2 FVKESK. The V segment lost 1 base and the J segment 4 bases; nucleotides outside the gene matches: 7. CDR3 length: 17 amino acids. The CDR3 DNA is TGTGCCAGCAGCCAAGGAAATCTAGCGGGAGTTTACAATGAGCAGTTCTTC. Translating it yields CASSQGNLAGVYNEQFF.

In this sample, this clonotype turned up a few times. The chain links TRBV7-9 to TRBJ1-2; no firm D call. The CDR3 runs 14 residues. Germline CDR1 SEHNR, CDR2 FQNEAQ (reference sequence). Trimming cost V 1 base and J 5 bases, with 11 bases left between them. The CDR3 protein is CASSLVPPGYGYTF. Written as DNA, the CDR3 is TGTGCCAGCAGCTTAGTCCCGCCCGGATATGGCTACACCTTC.

The chain is built from TRBV7-2 and TRBJ1-1; D gene ambiguous. V shed 8 bases and J shed 2 bases, with 15 bases lying between them. This CDR3 has 14 residues. Germline lookup yields CDR1 SGHTA and CDR2 FQGNSA. The DNA of the CDR3 is TGTGCCAGCCGTATCGGGCAGTTTAACACTGAAGCTTTCTTT. Encoded protein: CASRIGQFNTEAFF.

In this sample, this clonotype turned up once. V usage is TRBV4-3 and J usage is TRBJ1-4; 7 nucleotides align to TRBD1. V gave up 0 bases and J gave up 8 bases; unmatched junction bases: 9. Germline CDR1 reads LGHNA; CDR2 reads YSLEER. The CDR3 contains 16 residues. CDR3: CASSQEGRQGWEKLFF. CDR3 sequence (DNA): TGCGCCAGCAGCCAAGAGGGGAGACAGGGTTGGGAAAAACTGTTTTTT.